The subject of this entry is one T cell receptor (beta chain). Its antigen is undetermined. This entry belongs to a study of graft-versus-host responses after intestinal transplantation. Study details: Recipients were given multivisceral, liver-intestinal, or isolated intestinal transplants.

Study-wide findings and caveats: The recipient marrow held GvH clones, and some of them showed up first in ileum or blood. An association linked early post-transplant HvG declines with peak circulating GvH clone levels.

Sequenced by immunoSEQ multiplex PCR; TCRdb stores in-frame clones only, minus some. Seen here are some 96,000 clones, more than 75% observed once, and the top ten hold around 0.86%. J was trimmed by 1 base and V by 5 bases; bases with no gene match: 12. The CDR3 covers 17 residues. Germline V gene data show CDR1 as SGHVS and CDR2 as FQNEAQ. The sequencing here drew on unstimulated CD4+ T cells sorted from spleen or lymph node cells, taken before transplant. The genes are TRBV7-8 and TRBJ2-5, with TRBD2 matching 8 bases. This receptor was obtained from a human donor who was the organ donor for an intestinal transplant. The CDR3 DNA reads as TGTGCCAGCAGCGCAATTAGGACTAGCTGGGGCCAAGAGACCCAGTACTTC. This sequence encodes CASSAIRTSWGQETQYF.